This T cell receptor beta chain stems from a study of beta chain features in type 1 diabetes. The CDR3 contains 11 residues. Trimming stripped 4 bases from V and 7 bases from J, with 5 bases between. CDR1 and CDR2 from the germline V gene are MDHEN and SYDVKM. It was via CD45RO/CCR7/CD25/CD127/CD95/CD27 that CD4+ naive, central memory, regulatory and stem cell-like memory cells were sorted. Expressed TCRB transcripts were sequenced because the entire RNA isolate underwent reverse transcription. Profiled with immunoSEQ multiplex PCR; TCRdb holds only in-frame clones, not every one. The data hold about 620,000 clones, with 15% to 18% observed a single time. This clone came up a few times. As yet, its antigen is unknown. The study's findings and limits: Type 1 diabetes patients had VDJ junctions that carried fewer insertions and more deletions. The study notes PCR might favor shorter templates equally in patients and controls.

Sequencing was done on a sample of naive CD4+ T cells from blood. This TCR derives from a man younger than 35 in good health. The V gene is TRBV28, the J gene TRBJ2-1, with D hard to call. In nucleotides, the CDR3 is TGTGCCAGCAGTTCCCAGAATGAGCAGTTCTTC. It yields the protein CASSSQNEQFF.